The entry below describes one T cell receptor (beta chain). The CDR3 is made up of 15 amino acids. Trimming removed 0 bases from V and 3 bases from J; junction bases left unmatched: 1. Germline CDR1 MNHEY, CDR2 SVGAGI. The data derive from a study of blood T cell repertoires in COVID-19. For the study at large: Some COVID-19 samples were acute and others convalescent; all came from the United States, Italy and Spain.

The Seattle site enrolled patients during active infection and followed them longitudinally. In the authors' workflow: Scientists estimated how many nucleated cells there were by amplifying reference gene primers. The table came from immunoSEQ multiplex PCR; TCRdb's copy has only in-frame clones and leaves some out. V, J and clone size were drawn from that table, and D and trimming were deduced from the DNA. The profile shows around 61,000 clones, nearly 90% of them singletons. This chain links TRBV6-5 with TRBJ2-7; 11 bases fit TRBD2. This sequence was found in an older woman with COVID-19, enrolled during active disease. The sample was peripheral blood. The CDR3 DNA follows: TGTGCCAGCAGTTACTCTACTAGCGGGAGCTACGAGCAGTACTTC. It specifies CASSYSTSGSYEQYF.